This T cell receptor beta chain was recovered during a study of T cells in Graves' hyperthyroidism and ophthalmopathy. Regions amplified from RNA transcripts were the TCR beta CDR3 regions. First-round RT-PCR of the TCR CDR3 relied on the HTBI primer set. TCRdb re-called the multiplex PCR reads through MiXCR, storing one row per CDR3 protein. This repertoire shows roughly 640,000 distinct CDR3 sequences, 16% found once; its top ten account for 2.5% to 4%. This clonotype was seen more than once but under ten times. Its target is unknown. Germline CDR1 reads MNHEY; CDR2 reads SVGAGI. V lost 6 bases, J lost 0 bases, and 11 bases lay in between. CDR3 length equals 15 residues. Study-wide findings and caveats: Ophthalmopathy prediction by the model preceded onset by a median approximately six months. Using 13 V-J features, a model discriminated ophthalmopathy from stable hyperthyroidism.

Exclusion of a patient resulted from uncontrolled infection, other autoimmune disease, pregnancy or lactation. The TCR originated in a woman aged 40 to 49 with Graves' ophthalmopathy. The chain employs TRBV6-5 and TRBJ1-4; D gene unclear. The sequencing sample was made of blood. CDR3 residues: CASRDLGATNEKLFF. The CDR3 DNA sequence: TGTGCCAGCAGGGACCTCGGAGCAACTAATGAAAAACTGTTTTTT.